This TCR beta chain comes out of a study of beta chain features in type 1 diabetes. As for the study in general: Sorted cells numbering some 110 million were examined across all samples.

The sequenced template was cDNA made from the entire isolated RNA. Sequencing was performed with immunoSEQ multiplex PCR; in TCRdb, only in-frame clones are kept and a portion is missing. The sample records more than 350,000 clones, roughly an eighth being singletons. Germline loops: CDR1 MDHEN, CDR2 SYDVKM. The CDR3 covers 15 residues. V lost 3 bases, J lost 4 bases, and 4 bases stayed unmatched. Sequenced input: naive CD4+ T cells from blood. The chain employs TRBV28 and TRBJ2-1; 9 bases match TRBD2. The clonotype comes from a woman younger than 30 in good health. The CDR3 here is CASSFAGGRYNEQFF. The CDR3 region has the DNA TGTGCCAGCAGTTTTGCGGGGGGGCGGTACAATGAGCAGTTCTTC. Complete variable domain (other parts from reference TRBV28 and TRBJ2-1): DVKVTQSSRYLVKRTGEKVFLECVQDMDHENMFWYRQDPGLGLRLIYFSYDVKMKEKGDIPEGYSVSREKKERFSLILESASTNQTSMYLCASSFAGGRYNEQFFGPGTRLTVL.